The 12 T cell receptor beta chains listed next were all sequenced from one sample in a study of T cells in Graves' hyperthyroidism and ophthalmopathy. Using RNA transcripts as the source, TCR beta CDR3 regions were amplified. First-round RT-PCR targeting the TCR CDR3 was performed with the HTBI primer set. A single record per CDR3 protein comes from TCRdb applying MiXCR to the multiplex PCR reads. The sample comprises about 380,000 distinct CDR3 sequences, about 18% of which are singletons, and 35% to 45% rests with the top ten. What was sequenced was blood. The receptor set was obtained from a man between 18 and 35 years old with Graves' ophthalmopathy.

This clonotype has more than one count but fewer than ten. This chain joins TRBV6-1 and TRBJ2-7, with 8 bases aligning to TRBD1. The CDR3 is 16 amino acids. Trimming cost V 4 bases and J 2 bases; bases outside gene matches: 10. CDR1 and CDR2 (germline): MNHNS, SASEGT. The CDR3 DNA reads TGTGCCAGCAGTGCGTGGGACAGGCACGAAACCTACGAGCAGTACTTC. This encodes CASSAWDRHETYEQYF.

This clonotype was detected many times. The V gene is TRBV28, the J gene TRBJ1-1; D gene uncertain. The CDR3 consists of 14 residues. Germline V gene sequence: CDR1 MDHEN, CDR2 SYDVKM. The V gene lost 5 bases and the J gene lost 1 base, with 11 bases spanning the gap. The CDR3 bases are TGTGCCAGCAGTCCCTCCGGGAAGAACACTGAAGCTTTCTTT. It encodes CASSPSGKNTEAFF.

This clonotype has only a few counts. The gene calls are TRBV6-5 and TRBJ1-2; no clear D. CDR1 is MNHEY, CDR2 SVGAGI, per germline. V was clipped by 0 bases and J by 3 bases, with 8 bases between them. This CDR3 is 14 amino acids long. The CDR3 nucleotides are TGTGCCAGCAGTTACTCCCGTGGGGACTATGGCTACACCTTC. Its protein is CASSYSRGDYGYTF.

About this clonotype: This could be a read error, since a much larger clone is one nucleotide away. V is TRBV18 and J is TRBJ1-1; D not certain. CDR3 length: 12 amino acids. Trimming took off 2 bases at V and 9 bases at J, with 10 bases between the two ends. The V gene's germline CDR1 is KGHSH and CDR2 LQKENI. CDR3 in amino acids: CASSPGREKAFF. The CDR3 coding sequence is TGTGCCAGCTCACCAGGGAGGGAAAAAGCTTTCTTT.

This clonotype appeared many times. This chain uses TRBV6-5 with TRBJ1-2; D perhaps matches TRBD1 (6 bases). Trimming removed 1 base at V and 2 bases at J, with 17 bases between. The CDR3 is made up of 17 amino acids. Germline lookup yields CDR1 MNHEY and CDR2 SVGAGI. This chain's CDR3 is CASSYFDRIHVNYGYTF. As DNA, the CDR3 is TGTGCCAGCAGTTACTTTGACAGGATACACGTCAACTATGGCTACACCTTC.

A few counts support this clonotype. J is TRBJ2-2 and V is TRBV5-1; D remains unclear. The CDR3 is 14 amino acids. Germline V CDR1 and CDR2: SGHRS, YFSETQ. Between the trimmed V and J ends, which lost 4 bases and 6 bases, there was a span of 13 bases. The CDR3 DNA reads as TGCGCCAGCAGCAGACCACCGCCGGCCGGGGAGCTGTTTTTT. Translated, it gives CASSRPPPAGELFF.

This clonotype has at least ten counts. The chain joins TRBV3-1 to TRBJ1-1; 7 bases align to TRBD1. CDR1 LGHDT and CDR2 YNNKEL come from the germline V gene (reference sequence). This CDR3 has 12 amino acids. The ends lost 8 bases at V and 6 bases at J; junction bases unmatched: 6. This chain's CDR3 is CASLTTGSEAFF. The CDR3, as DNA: TGTGCCAGCCTTACGACAGGGTCTGAAGCTTTCTTT.

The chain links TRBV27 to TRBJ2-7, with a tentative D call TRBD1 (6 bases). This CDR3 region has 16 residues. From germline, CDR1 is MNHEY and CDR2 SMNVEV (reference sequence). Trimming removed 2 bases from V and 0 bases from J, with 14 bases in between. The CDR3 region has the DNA TGTGCCAGCAGTTTAGGCGCGAGGGGGAGCTCCTACGAGCAGTACTTC. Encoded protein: CASSLGARGSSYEQYF.

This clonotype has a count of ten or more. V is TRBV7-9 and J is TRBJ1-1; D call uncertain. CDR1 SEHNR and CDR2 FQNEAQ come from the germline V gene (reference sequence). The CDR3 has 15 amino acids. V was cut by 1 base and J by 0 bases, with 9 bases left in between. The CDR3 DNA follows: TGTGCCAGCAGCTTAGGAGCAGGACTGAACACTGAAGCTTTCTTT. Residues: CASSLGAGLNTEAFF.

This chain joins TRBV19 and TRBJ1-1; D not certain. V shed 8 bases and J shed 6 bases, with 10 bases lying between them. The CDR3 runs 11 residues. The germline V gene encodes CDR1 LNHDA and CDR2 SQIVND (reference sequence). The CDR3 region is CASGYTSEAFF. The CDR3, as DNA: TGTGCCAGTGGGTACACGTCTGAAGCTTTCTTT.

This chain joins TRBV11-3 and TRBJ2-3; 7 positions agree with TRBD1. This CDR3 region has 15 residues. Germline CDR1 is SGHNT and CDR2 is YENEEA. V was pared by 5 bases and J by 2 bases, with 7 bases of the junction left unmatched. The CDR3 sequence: CASSPRQGPTDTQYF. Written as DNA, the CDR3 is TGTGCCAGCAGCCCACGACAGGGACCCACAGATACGCAGTATTTT.

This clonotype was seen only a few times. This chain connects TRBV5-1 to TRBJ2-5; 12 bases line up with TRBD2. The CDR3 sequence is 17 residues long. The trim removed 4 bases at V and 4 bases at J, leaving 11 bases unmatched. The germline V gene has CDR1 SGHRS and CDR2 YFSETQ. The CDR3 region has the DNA TGCGCCAGCAGCCCGAGGAAGACTAGCGGGGGCGGAGAGACCCAGTACTTC. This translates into CASSPRKTSGGGETQYF.